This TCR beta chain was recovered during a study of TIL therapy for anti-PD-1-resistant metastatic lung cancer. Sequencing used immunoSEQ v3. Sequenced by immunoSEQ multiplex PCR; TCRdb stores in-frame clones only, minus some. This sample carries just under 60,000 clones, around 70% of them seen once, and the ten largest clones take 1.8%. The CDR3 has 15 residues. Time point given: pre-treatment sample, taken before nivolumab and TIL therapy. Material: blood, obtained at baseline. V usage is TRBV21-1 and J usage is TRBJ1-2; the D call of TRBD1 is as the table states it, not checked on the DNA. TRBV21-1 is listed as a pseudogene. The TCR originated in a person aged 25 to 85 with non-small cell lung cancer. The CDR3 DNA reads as TGTGCCAGCAGCCCGACGTACAGGGCTATCTATGGCTACACCTTC. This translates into CASSPTYRAIYGYTF.